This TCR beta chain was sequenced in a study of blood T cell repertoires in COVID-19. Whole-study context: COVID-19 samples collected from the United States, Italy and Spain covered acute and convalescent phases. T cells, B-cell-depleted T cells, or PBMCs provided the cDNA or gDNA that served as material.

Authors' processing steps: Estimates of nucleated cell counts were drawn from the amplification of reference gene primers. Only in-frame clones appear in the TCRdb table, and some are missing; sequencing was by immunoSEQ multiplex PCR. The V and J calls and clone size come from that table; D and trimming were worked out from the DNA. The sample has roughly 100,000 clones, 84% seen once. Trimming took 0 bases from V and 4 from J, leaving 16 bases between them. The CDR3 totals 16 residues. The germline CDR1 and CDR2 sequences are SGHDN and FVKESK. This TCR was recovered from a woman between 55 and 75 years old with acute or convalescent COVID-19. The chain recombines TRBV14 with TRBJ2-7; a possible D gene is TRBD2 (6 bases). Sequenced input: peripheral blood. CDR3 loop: CASSQDWREMRYEQYF. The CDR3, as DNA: TGTGCCAGCAGCCAAGATTGGCGGGAAATGAGGTACGAGCAGTACTTC.